These 8 T cell receptor beta chains share one sample of origin, sequenced in a study of blood T cell repertoires in COVID-19. This table comes from immunoSEQ multiplex PCR, and its TCRdb copy is limited to in-frame clones, with some not included. The top ten hold around 9.6% of the sample, which has some 80,000 clones, 75% to 85% seen once. Sequencing input: peripheral blood. The receptors were sampled from a man aged 50 to 60 with COVID-19, enrolled during active disease.

The V and J genes are TRBV6-5 and TRBJ2-5; no definite D call. CDR1 and CDR2 from the germline V gene are MNHEY and SVGAGI. The CDR3 extends over 12 amino acids. Trimming left V 7 bases short and J 0 bases short, with 6 bases between. The CDR3 bases are TGTGCCAGCAAACAGTACCAAGAGACCCAGTACTTC. This translates into CASKQYQETQYF.

The rearrangement links TRBV28 to TRBJ1-2; D not resolved. The CDR3 is 11 amino acids. Per the germline V gene, CDR1 is MDHEN and CDR2 is SYDVKM. Trimming left V 5 bases short and J 8 bases short, with 9 bases between. DNA of the CDR3: TGTGCCAGCAGTAGCCCCGGGGGCTACACCTTC. It yields the protein CASSSPGGYTF.

The chain's CDR3 is CASSRASGLSYEQYF. CDR3 nucleotide sequence: TGTGCCAGCAGTCGAGCGTCAGGACTCTCCTACGAGCAGTACTTC. The chain links TRBV28 to TRBJ2-7; weak D call: TRBD2 (5 bases). The CDR3 has 15 residues. The V and J ends lost 5 bases and 0 bases respectively, with 14 bases between them. Germline loops: CDR1 MDHEN, CDR2 SYDVKM.

This chain links TRBV14 with TRBJ2-2; unclear D gene. CDR1 and CDR2 from the germline V gene are SGHDN and FVKESK. The CDR3 is made up of 13 amino acids. V dropped 4 bases and J dropped 5 bases, with 8 bases sitting between them. The CDR3 sequence: CASSLTVTGELFF. For the CDR3, the DNA is TGTGCCAGCAGCCTTACTGTTACCGGGGAGCTGTTTTTT. Full variable domain (rest looked up from reference TRBV14 and TRBJ2-2): EAGVTQFPSHSVIEKGQTVTLRCDPISGHDNLYWYRRVMGKEIKFLLHFVKESKQDESGMPNNRFLAERTGGTYSTLKVQPAELEDSGVYFCASSLTVTGELFFGEGSRLTVL.

This clone appeared a few times. The chain uses TRBV11-2 and TRBJ1-1; possibly TRBD1 for D (5 bases). This CDR3 is 16 amino acids long. Germline V gene data show CDR1 as SGHAT and CDR2 as FQNNGV. V was shortened by 5 bases and J by 5 bases, with 21 bases between the two germline ends. The CDR3: CASSPPGLLGGTEAFF. The CDR3 DNA sequence: TGTGCCAGCAGCCCGCCTGGTCTTCTGGGGGGAACTGAAGCTTTCTTT.

The chain carries TRBV28 and TRBJ2-3; 7 bases match TRBD2. The CDR3 is 14 amino acids. V lost 3 bases and J lost 10; bases outside the gene matches: 10. Germline V gene lookup returns CDR1 MDHEN and CDR2 SYDVKM. DNA of the CDR3: TGTGCCAGCAGTTTGAGTCCGGGGGGTGGCGCGCAGTATTTT. Encoded protein: CASSLSPGGGAQYF.

V is TRBV19 and J is TRBJ1-3; 9 bases are shared with TRBD1. Germline CDR1 LNHDA, CDR2 SQIVND (reference sequence). V was pared by 7 bases and J by 5 bases, with 9 bases of the junction left unmatched. The CDR3 runs to 15 residues. CDR3 DNA sequence: TGTGCCAGTACCCTGGACAGGGGAACTCGAAACACCATATATTTT. It specifies CASTLDRGTRNTIYF.

The rearrangement joins TRBV21-1 to TRBJ2-2; whether TRBD1, the table's D call, matches the DNA was not checked. TRBV21-1 is labeled a pseudogene. CDR3 length equals 15 residues. The CDR3 DNA is TGTGCCAGCAGCGACTGGACAGGGTACACCGGGGAGCTGTTTTTT. Protein: CASSDWTGYTGELFF.